The next 14 T cell receptor beta chains were all read from a single sample in a study of regulatory T cells in long-lasting Graves disease. CDR3-region Arm-PCR and iRepertoire HTBI primers produced the TCR beta libraries. TCRdb reprocessed the multiplex PCR reads via MiXCR and lists one record per CDR3 protein. The sample consists of around 460,000 distinct CDR3 sequences, 20% to 25% of them appearing once. Time point described: persistent/refractory GD, antithyroid drugs over 5 years with positive TRAb. From PBMCs, RNA was extracted and then used to make the TCR library. Sequencing used peripheral blood mononuclear cells (PBMCs), obtained when the disease was refractory, from a patient treated with antithyroid drugs. These TCRs come from a female donor with Graves disease.

The chain uses TRBV7-9 and TRBJ2-2; 14 positions agree with TRBD2. The V gene end was trimmed by 10 bases and the J gene end by 1 base; junction bases not matched to a gene: 5. In germline, CDR1 is SEHNR, CDR2 FQNEAQ (reference sequence). The CDR3 length is 16 residues. The CDR3: CATQGLAGGNTGELFF. The CDR3, as DNA: TGTGCCACACAAGGACTAGCGGGAGGGAACACCGGGGAGCTGTTTTTT.

This clonotype has just a few counts. The chain has TRBV6-2 or TRBV6-3 and TRBJ1-5; possible D gene TRBD1, 5 bases. The ends were cut back, 5 bases at V and 6 bases at J, with 20 bases in the middle. This CDR3 comprises 16 residues. The germline V gene has CDR1 MNHEY and CDR2 SVGEGT. DNA of the CDR3: TGTGCCAGCAGTGAAAGGAGGCAGGGAGGCCTTCAGCCCCAGCATTTT. Translated: CASSERRQGGLQPQHF.

This clonotype came up a few times. V is TRBV5-1 and J is TRBJ1-6; TRBD1 might be the D (5 bases). Between the trimmed V and J ends, which lost 1 base and 5 bases, there was a span of 10 bases. The CDR3 sequence is 15 residues long. Germline V lookup: CDR1 SGHRS, CDR2 YFSETQ. CDR3 DNA: TGCGCCAGCAGCTTGAGTTCAGGGAATAATTCACCCCTCCACTTT. It translates to CASSLSSGNNSPLHF. The full variable domain, in which reference TRBV5-1 and TRBJ1-6 provide the parts outside the CDR3, is KAGVTQTPRYLIKTRGQQVTLSCSPISGHRSVSWYQQTPGQGLQFLFEYFSETQRNKGNFPGRFSGRQFSNSRSEMNVSTLELGDSALYLCASSLSSGNNSPLHFGNGTRLTVT.

This clonotype was observed many times. The V call is TRBV6-9, the J call TRBJ2-7, with 11 nucleotides matching TRBD2. V trimming: 4 bases; J trimming: 1 base; junction bases outside the gene matches: 0. The CDR3 is 14 amino acids. Germline V gives CDR1 MNHGY, CDR2 SVAAGI. CDR3 bases: TGTGCCAGCAGTTGGACTAGCGGGTCCTACGAGCAGTACTTC. This encodes CASSWTSGSYEQYF.

The J gene is TRBJ1-1, the V gene TRBV6-2 or TRBV6-3; 8 nucleotides line up with TRBD1. The CDR3 sequence is 14 residues long. Germline V gene data show CDR1 as MNHEY and CDR2 as SVGEGT. Losses at the gene ends were 2 bases for V and 12 bases for J; bases not matched to a gene: 11. This CDR3 is CASSYLGQDVRTFF. Here the CDR3 DNA reads TGTGCCAGCAGTTACCTGGGACAGGATGTTAGAACTTTCTTT.

In its sample, this clonotype was seen many times. This chain uses TRBV28 with TRBJ1-1; D is ambiguous. The V and J ends lost 1 base and 7 bases respectively, with 7 bases between them. The CDR3 consists of 12 residues. Germline V gives CDR1 MDHEN, CDR2 SYDVKM. The CDR3 nucleotides read TGTGCCAGCAGTTTATTTTATGATGAAGCTTTCTTT. Its translation is CASSLFYDEAFF.

This clonotype occurred many times. V and J are TRBV28 and TRBJ2-5, with D tentatively TRBD1 or TRBD2 (5 bases each). V was trimmed by 2 bases and J by 6 bases, leaving 25 bases between them. The CDR3 runs 18 residues. Germline V lookup: CDR1 MDHEN, CDR2 SYDVKM. CDR3 amino acids: CASSLDTWSGGPHQTQYF. The DNA of the CDR3 is TGTGCCAGCAGTTTAGACACTTGGAGTGGGGGACCCCACCAGACCCAGTACTTC.

This clonotype was found many times. The V and J genes are TRBV2 and TRBJ2-7; a weak D match, TRBD1 (6 bases). V was trimmed by 4 bases and J by 4 bases, leaving 17 bases between them. CDR1 SNHLY and CDR2 FYNNEI come from the germline V gene. The CDR3 length is 15 residues. The CDR3: CASSVLTGPSYEQYF. CDR3 sequence (DNA): TGTGCCAGCAGTGTTTTGACAGGACCCTCTTACGAGCAGTACTTC.

The chain carries TRBV20-1 and TRBJ1-5; tentative D call: TRBD1 (6 bases). CDR1 is DFQATT and CDR2 is SNEGSKA in the germline V gene (reference sequence). The CDR3 is 15 residues long. Trimming removed 6 bases from V and 3 bases from J, with 18 bases in between. CDR3 nucleotides: TGCAGTGCGGGGCTCTACAGGGACCCCAATCAGCCCCAGCATTTT. This translates into CSAGLYRDPNQPQHF.

This clonotype was seen at least ten times. The rearrangement uses TRBV11-2 and TRBJ1-2, with 9 bases matching TRBD1. This CDR3 has 15 amino acids. V shed 5 bases, J shed 9 bases, and the junction held 13 bases outside the gene matches. CDR1 and CDR2 from the germline V gene are SGHAT and FQNNGV. CDR3 in amino acids: CASSNLRGQGTSYTF. CDR3 coding DNA: TGTGCCAGCAGCAACCTTAGGGGACAGGGAACGAGCTACACCTTC.

Note on this clonotype: One end of the junction does not line up with germline, which may come from a read error. This rearrangement joins TRBV5-1 to TRBJ1-1; 7 bases match TRBD1. The germline gives CDR1 SGHRS, CDR2 YFSETQ. This CDR3 region has 16 residues. CDR3 bases: TGCGCCAGCAGCTTGCCTGGAGGACAGGAGAACACTGAAGCTCTCTTT. The encoded protein is CASSLPGGQENTEALF.

This clonotype was counted many times. This chain uses TRBV7-9 with TRBJ1-6; D not resolved. The V end lost 5 bases, the J end lost 0 bases, and 8 bases lay between the germline ends. CDR3 length equals 15 residues. CDR1 and CDR2 from the germline V gene are SEHNR and FQNEAQ (reference sequence). Here the CDR3 DNA reads TGTGCCAGCAGCACCACGAGCTCCTATAATTCACCCCTCCACTTT. Its translation is CASSTTSSYNSPLHF.

This clonotype was seen many times. V usage is TRBV28 and J usage is TRBJ2-5; perhaps TRBD1 as D (5 bases). The CDR3 has 14 amino acids. Between the trimmed V and J ends, which lost 5 bases and 1 base, there was a span of 11 bases. Germline CDR1 is MDHEN and CDR2 is SYDVKM. CDR3 protein: CASSTTVSQETQYF. In nucleotides, the CDR3 is TGTGCCAGCAGTACGACAGTTTCCCAAGAGACCCAGTACTTC.

The chain has TRBV7-3 and TRBJ1-2; D not certain. V lost 5 bases and J 3 bases, leaving 16 bases between the germline ends. The CDR3 length is 15 residues. From germline, CDR1 is SGHTA and CDR2 FQGTGA. As DNA, the CDR3 is TGTGCCAGCAGCGACCTAGAGGGATGGGACTATGGCTACACCTTC. Translated: CASSDLEGWDYGYTF.